This paragraph covers one T cell receptor (beta chain) sequence. Its target is unknown. The table came from immunoSEQ multiplex PCR; TCRdb's copy has only in-frame clones and leaves some out. The sample lists about 20,000 clones; approximately 90% were seen once. The data stem from a study of OX40 agonist ivuxolimab in advanced cancers. Background on the study: At doses from 0.01 to 10 mg/kg, patients were given intravenous ivuxolimab every 2 weeks. At approximately 80% male, the cohort had a mean age of around 56 years, ranging from about 23 to 80.

Study outcomes and limitations: CD8+ T cells were the subset that, on average, had more expanded clones than CD4+.

This CDR3 region has 14 residues. V was clipped by 6 bases and J by 0 bases; unmatched bases: 1. Germline assignment: CDR1 SGHVS and CDR2 FQNEAQ. The investigators sampled blood at baseline, at cycle 4 day 1, and at cycle 7 day 1. This chain connects TRBV7-8 to TRBJ1-4; 7 positions agree with TRBD1. This material consisted of CD4+ or CD8+ T cells sorted from blood, taken in a trial of the OX40 agonist ivuxolimab. The TCR was taken from an adult with an advanced solid tumor such as melanoma, head and neck, liver or kidney cancer. For the CDR3, the DNA is TGTGCCAGCAGTGACAGGGCAACTAATGAAAAACTGTTTTTT. It codes for CASSDRATNEKLFF.